Listed here are 5 T cell receptor beta chains from one sample, sequenced in a study of T cell repertoires in cytomegalovirus infection. Their antigens are not known. TCRdb passed the reads through MiXCR, listing each CDR3 protein once. This sample has a few hundred thousand distinct CDR3 sequences; about 39% occur once, and the top ten carry roughly 50%. The sample was cultured PBMCs, taken from culture after CMV antigen stimulation. The receptors come from a human donor in good health (CMV status not recorded). Some clones in this sample may be carry-over from other donors' samples.

Concerning this clonotype: Since a much larger clone is just one base distant, this may be a read error. The chain has TRBV4-3 and TRBJ2-1, with unresolved D. CDR3 length equals 14 residues. Germline CDR1 reads LGHNA; CDR2 reads YSLEER. DNA of the CDR3: TGCGCCAGCAGGGCAAAGGGTCCGTTCAATGAGCAGGTCTTC. Protein product: CASRAKGPFNEQVF.

This clonotype was seen more than once but under ten times. The chain employs TRBV6-2 or TRBV6-3 and TRBJ2-1; the D gene is possibly TRBD2 (5 bases). Trimming left V 6 bases short and J 7 bases short, with 19 bases between. Germline CDR1 and CDR2: MNHEY and SVGEGT. This CDR3 is built from 15 residues. CDR3 region: CASSLNGLVPNEQFF. The DNA for the CDR3 is TGTGCCAGCAGCCTAAACGGACTCGTCCCGAATGAGCAGTTCTTC.

The chain uses TRBV19 and TRBJ2-2; the D is unclear. CDR3 length equals 13 residues. Germline V gene lookup returns CDR1 LNHDA and CDR2 SQIVND (reference sequence). The ends were cut back, 7 bases at V and 6 bases at J, with 12 bases in the middle. The CDR3 nucleotides are TGTGCCAGTACTCCTCGAAGGGCCGGGGAGCTGTTTTTT. The encoded protein is CASTPRRAGELFF.

This clonotype was seen more than once but under ten times. The rearrangement joins TRBV6-2 or TRBV6-3 to TRBJ2-7, with D possibly matching TRBD1 (5 bases). V dropped 7 bases and J dropped 4 bases, with 14 bases sitting between them. The CDR3 runs to 13 residues. Germline V gene sequence: CDR1 MNHEY, CDR2 SVGEGT. The CDR3 nucleotides are TGTGCCAGCAAAGACAGTGAGTTTTACGAGCAGTACTTC. Its protein is CASKDSEFYEQYF.

This clonotype turned up a few times. The chain employs TRBV4-1 and TRBJ2-7, with 9 bases lining up with TRBD1. The CDR3 loop spans 16 amino acids. Germline loops: CDR1 MGHRA, CDR2 YSYEKL. J lost 4 bases, V lost 0 bases, and 7 bases had no gene match. CDR3 bases: TGCGCCAGCAGCCAAGAGAAGACAGGGGGTAGATACGAGCAGTACTTC. This translates into CASSQEKTGGRYEQYF.